Described below is a single T cell receptor beta chain sequence and its context. Its matching antigen is unknown. 13 Jbeta primers and 60 Vbeta primers were used for the PCR. The repertoire was sequenced with immunoSEQ multiplex PCR; TCRdb's copy has only in-frame clones and lacks some. The data show approximately 190,000 clones, about 84% seen once. Nominal health characterized the donors when sampled, though unrecorded immune exposures were likely. The data belong to a study of cytomegalovirus exposure and HLA in healthy donors. Points from the study as a whole: Later findings reportedly placed an Asian-associated ancestry cluster below the approximately 700-donor mean for N-insertions. In a later analysis, most CMV-associated TCR beta chains appeared HLA-restricted. A prior analysis recorded that most TCR beta V segments were productive about 87% or about 30% of the time.

The germline V gene encodes CDR1 LGHNA and CDR2 YNFKEQ. V was clipped by 3 bases and J by 1 base, with 9 bases between them. The CDR3 is 14 residues long. This clonotype was obtained from a man aged 45 to 65 in good health and CMV-seronegative. The chain employs TRBV4-2 and TRBJ1-1; D possibly corresponds to TRBD1 (5 bases). Material for sequencing was PBMCs. The CDR3 DNA is TGTGCCAGCAGCCACTTCAGGGAGAACACTGAAGCTTTCTTT. Amino acid sequence: CASSHFRENTEAFF.